This TCR beta chain comes out of a study of beta chain features in type 1 diabetes. All of the isolated RNA was reverse transcribed, so expressed TCRB transcripts were sequenced. TCRdb's table, derived via immunoSEQ multiplex PCR, lists solely in-frame clones and lacks some. Of roughly 500,000 clones listed, 30% are singletons. General study results and limits: Naive, central memory and regulatory TCRB repertoires appeared more similar among patients than healthy donors.

Donors contributed one heparinised blood draw apiece, averaging about 120 mL. Note on this clone: Antigen unknown.

Germline CDR1 is ENHRY and CDR2 is SYGVKD. The CDR3 sequence is 13 residues long. Between the trimmed V and J ends, which lost 7 bases and 5 bases, there was a span of 12 bases. Sequencing was performed on naive CD4+ T cells from blood. The rearrangement joins TRBV10-3 to TRBJ2-1; D is perhaps TRBD1 or TRBD2 (5 bases each). The sequence was collected from a man in his late teens or twenties in good health. The CDR3 region has the DNA TGTGCCATCAATGAACTGGGGGACAATGAGCAGTTCTTC. It encodes CAINELGDNEQFF.